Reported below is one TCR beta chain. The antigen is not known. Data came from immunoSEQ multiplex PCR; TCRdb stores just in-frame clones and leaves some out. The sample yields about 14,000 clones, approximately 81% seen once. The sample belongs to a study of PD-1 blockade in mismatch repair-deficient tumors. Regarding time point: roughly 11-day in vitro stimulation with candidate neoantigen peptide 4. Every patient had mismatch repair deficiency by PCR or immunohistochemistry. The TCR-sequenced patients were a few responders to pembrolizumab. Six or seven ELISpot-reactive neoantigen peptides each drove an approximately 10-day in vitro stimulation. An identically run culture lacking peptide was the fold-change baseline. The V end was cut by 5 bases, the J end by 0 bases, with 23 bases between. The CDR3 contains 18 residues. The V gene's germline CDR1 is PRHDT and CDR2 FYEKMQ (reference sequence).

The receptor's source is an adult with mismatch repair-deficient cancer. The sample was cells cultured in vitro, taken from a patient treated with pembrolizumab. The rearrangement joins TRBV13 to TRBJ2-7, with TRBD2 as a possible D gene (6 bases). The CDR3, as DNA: TGTGCCAGCAGCCCCCGGGACTCCTCCTTAGGCTACTCCTACGAGCAGTACTTC. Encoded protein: CASSPRDSSLGYSYEQYF. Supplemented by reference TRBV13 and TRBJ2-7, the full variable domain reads AAGVIQSPRHLIKEKRETATLKCYPIPRHDTVYWYQQGPGQDPQFLISFYEKMQSDKGSIPDRFSAQQFSDYHSELNMSSLELGDSALYFCASSPRDSSLGYSYEQYFGPGTRLTVT.